The 22 T cell receptor beta chains given below trace back to one sample, sequenced in a study of shared clonotypes between healthy human individuals. Only in-frame clones appear in the TCRdb table, and some are missing; sequencing was by immunoSEQ multiplex PCR. The top ten clones hold around 10% of a sample with 200,000 to 250,000 clones, 60% to 70% of them seen once. The specimen sequenced was memory CD4+ T cells sorted from blood. Subset noted: CD45RA-negative fraction. The receptors were sampled from a man under 40 in good health.

The rearrangement joins TRBV27 to TRBJ2-7, with TRBD1 matching over 8 bases. The trim removed 7 bases at V and 2 bases at J, leaving 10 bases unmatched. This CDR3 comprises 15 residues. Germline V gives CDR1 MNHEY, CDR2 SMNVEV (reference sequence). Here the CDR3 DNA reads TGTGCCAGCACTGACAGGGGAAGGGCCACCTACGAGCAGTACTTC. Translated: CASTDRGRATYEQYF.

The V call is TRBV5-1, the J call TRBJ2-7; 10 bases are a match to TRBD2. This CDR3 has 15 amino acids. V shed 4 bases and J 7 bases; nucleotides not matched to a gene: 11. Germline lookup yields CDR1 SGHRS and CDR2 YFSETQ. This chain's CDR3 is CASSPRAGGPGEQYF. The CDR3 DNA follows: TGCGCCAGCAGCCCGAGAGCGGGAGGGCCTGGGGAGCAGTACTTC.

The chain recombines TRBV27 with TRBJ2-3; no reliable D call. Germline values: CDR1 MNHEY, CDR2 SMNVEV (reference sequence). Trimming stripped 6 bases from V and 4 bases from J, with 11 bases between. The CDR3 loop spans 13 amino acids. CDR3: CASSSRSADTQYF. In nucleotides, the CDR3 is TGTGCCAGCAGCTCCCGTAGTGCAGATACGCAGTATTTT.

This clone was detected only a few times. The CDR3 spells CASSAHGVENQPQHF. CDR3 coding DNA: TGTGCCAGCAGTGCCCACGGGGTAGAGAATCAGCCCCAGCATTTT. The gene calls are TRBV2 and TRBJ1-5; D uncertain. This CDR3 comprises 15 residues. The germline V gene encodes CDR1 SNHLY and CDR2 FYNNEI. Trimming cost V 4 bases and J 4 bases, with 14 bases left between them.

This clone was seen only a few times. This chain connects TRBV7-2 to TRBJ1-1, with D possibly TRBD1 on 6 matching bases. The CDR3 is 15 residues long. Germline CDR1 is SGHTA and CDR2 is FQGNSA. The V gene lost 5 bases and the J gene lost 3 bases, with 16 bases spanning the gap. DNA for the CDR3: TGTGCCAGCAGCCAAGGGAACGGACAGTACACTGAAGCTTTCTTT. Translation: CASSQGNGQYTEAFF.

This chain links TRBV5-1 with TRBJ2-3; 7 bases map to TRBD2. V was pared by 3 bases and J by 2 bases, with 18 bases of the junction left unmatched. This CDR3 has 19 amino acids. Germline V lookup: CDR1 SGHRS, CDR2 YFSETQ. CDR3 amino acids: CASSSLPRLAGESTDTQYF. As DNA, the CDR3 is TGCGCCAGCAGCTCCCTGCCACGCCTGGCGGGGGAATCCACAGATACGCAGTATTTT.

This chain joins TRBV5-1 and TRBJ2-7; D could derive from TRBD1 or TRBD2 (5 bases each). The V end lost 5 bases, the J end lost 12 bases, and 24 bases lay between the germline ends. In germline, CDR1 is SGHRS, CDR2 YFSETQ. The CDR3 loop spans 14 amino acids. In nucleotides, the CDR3 is TGCGCCAGCAGTCCCTCCGGGACGGAAAACCCAGGGTACTTC. Its protein is CASSPSGTENPGYF.

This clone was seen more than once but under ten times. The chain uses TRBV7-9 and TRBJ2-1, with D tentatively TRBD2 (5 bases). The V and J ends lost 5 bases and 1 base respectively, with 18 bases between them. The CDR3 spans 17 residues. The V gene's germline CDR1 is SEHNR and CDR2 FQNEAQ (reference sequence). CDR3 sequence (DNA): TGTGCCAGCAGCCAAGGACTCGGCGCGGCTTCCTACAATGAGCAGTTCTTC. Translation gives CASSQGLGAASYNEQFF.

V usage is TRBV6-4 and J usage is TRBJ2-1; D gene ambiguous. CDR3 length equals 16 residues. Trimming removed 0 bases from V and 2 bases from J, with 11 bases in between. In germline, CDR1 is MRHNA, CDR2 SNTAGT. CDR3 amino acids: CASSDSSGATYNEQFF. The CDR3 DNA reads TGTGCCAGCAGTGACTCAAGTGGAGCCACCTACAATGAGCAGTTCTTC.

The chain uses TRBV2 and TRBJ2-5; 9 nucleotides align to TRBD1. CDR3 size: 16 residues. V lost 6 bases, J lost 5 bases, and 13 bases stayed unmatched. Germline-derived CDR1 and CDR2 are SNHLY and FYNNEI. The CDR3 sequence is CASRERGQGGWETQYF. The DNA for the CDR3 is TGTGCCAGCAGGGAACGGGGACAGGGAGGTTGGGAGACCCAGTACTTC.

The rearrangement uses TRBV4-1 and TRBJ2-4; D not resolved. Trimming stripped 4 bases from V and 6 bases from J, with 13 bases between. CDR3 size: 14 residues. From germline, CDR1 is MGHRA and CDR2 YSYEKL. The CDR3 protein is CASSPSERTNIQYF. The CDR3 DNA is TGCGCCAGCAGCCCCTCGGAGAGGACAAACATTCAGTACTTC.

This clone was counted between two and nine times. The chain joins TRBV7-9 to TRBJ2-7, with D unclear. CDR1 and CDR2 from the germline V gene are SEHNR and FQNEAQ (reference sequence). V lost 7 bases and J lost 0, with 16 bases in between. The CDR3 extends over 15 amino acids. DNA of the CDR3: TGTGCCAGCACCCCGTCCGGCCTTAGCTCCTACGAGCAGTACTTC. This encodes CASTPSGLSSYEQYF.

The chain uses TRBV12-5 and TRBJ2-1; the D gene is possibly TRBD1 (6 bases). This CDR3 region has 15 residues. CDR1 is LGHNT and CDR2 is FRNRAP in the germline V gene. Trimming stripped 2 bases from V and 7 bases from J, with 15 bases between. The CDR3 DNA sequence: TGTGCTAGTGGTTTGTCCAGGGGCTTACAGAATGAGCAGTTCTTC. This translates into CASGLSRGLQNEQFF.

V gene TRBV5-4 combines with J gene TRBJ2-3; possible D gene TRBD1, 6 bases. Germline assignment: CDR1 SGHNT and CDR2 YYREEE (reference sequence). V was clipped by 1 base and J by 6 bases, with 18 bases between them. This CDR3 is built from 16 residues. The CDR3 spells CASSLSQGEGTDTQYF. The DNA of the CDR3 is TGTGCCAGCAGCTTGTCACAGGGTGAGGGTACGGATACGCAGTATTTT.

This clone was counted only a few times. The same CDR3 can be traced to other DNA sequences in this sample. The J gene is TRBJ2-5, the V gene TRBV18; tentatively, D is TRBD2 (5 bases). The germline CDR1 and CDR2 sequences are KGHSH and LQKENI. The CDR3 loop spans 12 amino acids. Trimming left V 3 bases short and J 3 bases short, with 5 bases between. The CDR3 DNA reads as TGTGCCAGCTCACCCGGGGAAGAGACCCAGTACTTC. It translates to CASSPGEETQYF.

This clone was seen a few times. V usage is TRBV19 and J usage is TRBJ2-6; D uncertain. Trimming removed 1 base from V and 2 bases from J, with 9 bases in between. Looked up from germline, CDR1 is LNHDA and CDR2 is SQIVND (reference sequence). The CDR3 totals 16 residues. The CDR3 protein is CASSIGVGAGANVLTF. In nucleotides, the CDR3 is TGTGCCAGTAGTATAGGGGTTGGGGCTGGGGCCAACGTCCTGACTTTC.

The sample holds one count of this clone. This chain uses TRBV2 with TRBJ2-7, with a weak D call TRBD1 (6 bases). Per the germline V gene, CDR1 is SNHLY and CDR2 is FYNNEI. Trimming pared 6 bases from V and 4 bases from J, leaving 22 bases between. The CDR3 runs 16 residues. The DNA for the CDR3 is TGTGCCAGCAGCCGGGAAAGGGCTGCTCAGGGGTACGAGCAGTACTTC. This gives the protein CASSRERAAQGYEQYF.

This clone was counted only a few times. The chain uses TRBV5-1 and TRBJ2-7; TRBD1 is a possible D gene (6 bases). Trimming removed 2 bases at V and 0 bases at J, with 18 bases between. Per the germline V gene, CDR1 is SGHRS and CDR2 is YFSETQ. The CDR3 loop spans 17 amino acids. The CDR3, as DNA: TGCGCCAGCAGCTTTGTAAGAGGGAGAGGGGGCTCCTACGAGCAGTACTTC. This sequence encodes CASSFVRGRGGSYEQYF.

This clone turned up a few times. The chain couples TRBV7-4 to TRBJ1-5, with 8 bases identical to TRBD1. Per the germline V gene, CDR1 is SGHVT and CDR2 is SQSDAQ. The length of the CDR3 is 14 residues. V gave up 5 bases and J gave up 6 bases; unmatched junction bases: 6. The CDR3 nucleotides read TGTGCCAGCAGCCTCAGGGGGCGAGGTCAGCCCCAGCATTTT. Translated: CASSLRGRGQPQHF.

The chain employs TRBV5-1 and TRBJ2-7; 12 bases agree with TRBD2. Germline CDR1 and CDR2: SGHRS and YFSETQ. V lost 2 bases, J lost 2 bases, and 11 bases stayed unmatched. This CDR3 contains 18 residues. DNA of the CDR3: TGCGCCAGCAGCTTTGGCCTCGCTAGCGGGAGGGTAACCTACGAGCAGTACTTC. As protein: CASSFGLASGRVTYEQYF. The whole variable domain, filled in from reference TRBV5-1 and TRBJ2-7, reads KAGVTQTPRYLIKTRGQQVTLSCSPISGHRSVSWYQQTPGQGLQFLFEYFSETQRNKGNFPGRFSGRQFSNSRSEMNVSTLELGDSALYLCASSFGLASGRVTYEQYFGPGTRLTVT.

The chain combines TRBV5-5 with TRBJ1-3, with D uncertain. CDR1 and CDR2 (germline): SGHKS, YYEKEE (reference sequence). The CDR3 is made up of 15 amino acids. V was trimmed by 4 bases and J by 0 bases, leaving 11 bases between them. The CDR3 nucleotides are TGTGCCAGCAGCATCCCTCTCAGCTCTGGAAACACCATATATTTT. Its protein is CASSIPLSSGNTIYF.

This clone was recorded once. DNA for the CDR3: TGTGCCAGTAGTATAGAGGCCTTGGGAGACACCGGGGAGCTGTTTTTT. Translation: CASSIEALGDTGELFF. The chain couples TRBV19 to TRBJ2-2; maybe TRBD2 (5 bases). CDR1 LNHDA and CDR2 SQIVND come from the germline V gene (reference sequence). Trimming took off 0 bases at V and 3 bases at J, with 11 bases between the two ends. The CDR3 consists of 16 residues.